These 29 T cell receptor beta chains originate from one sample sequenced in a study of T cell repertoires in cytomegalovirus infection. Their cognate antigens are unknown. TCRdb ran MiXCR on the reads and lists one entry per CDR3 protein. The sample contains under 850,000 distinct CDR3 sequences, around a third of which appear only once. Material: cultured PBMCs, obtained from culture after CMV antigen stimulation. Every receptor here comes from a human donor in good health (CMV status not recorded). Some clones in this sample may be carry-over from other donors' samples.

This clonotype appeared many times. The V gene is TRBV7-6, the J gene TRBJ2-5, with 10 bases that match TRBD2. Unmatched junction bases numbered 9, after V lost 5 bases and J lost 3 bases. The CDR3 sequence is 16 residues long. Per germline, CDR1 SGHVS and CDR2 FNYEAQ. The CDR3 loop reads CASSPRVLAGEETQYF. CDR3 coding DNA: TGTGCCAGCAGCCCTAGAGTCCTAGCGGGGGAAGAGACCCAGTACTTC. Full variable domain (missing parts from reference TRBV7-6 and TRBJ2-5): GAGVSQSPRYKVTKRGQDVALRCDPISGHVSLYWYRQALGQGPEFLTYFNYEAQQDKSGLPNDRFSAERPEGSISTLTIQRTEQRDSAMYRCASSPRVLAGEETQYFGPGTRLLVL.

The V gene is TRBV2, the J gene TRBJ2-3; D is undetermined. From germline, CDR1 is SNHLY and CDR2 FYNNEI. This CDR3 is built from 15 residues. Trimming cost V 0 bases and J 2 bases, with 9 bases left between them. The CDR3, as DNA: TGTGCCAGCAGTGAAGCGCTTGGATACACAGATACGCAGTATTTT. Translated: CASSEALGYTDTQYF.

This clonotype was seen a handful of times. The CDR3 is CASSFSLAVSEQFF. The DNA of the CDR3 is TGTGCCAGCAGTTTTAGTCTAGCGGTTAGTGAGCAGTTCTTC. The chain links TRBV27 to TRBJ2-1; 7 nucleotides match TRBD2. Unmatched junction bases numbered 8, after V lost 3 bases and J lost 9 bases. This CDR3 is 14 amino acids long. Germline V gene lookup returns CDR1 MNHEY and CDR2 SMNVEV (reference sequence).

The chain is built from TRBV10-3 and TRBJ2-7, with 14 bases matching TRBD2. Germline CDR1 ENHRY, CDR2 SYGVKD. The CDR3 has 16 amino acids. Unmatched junction bases numbered 4, after V lost 3 bases and J lost 3 bases. As DNA, the CDR3 is TGTGCCATCAGTGACCAAGGGACTAGCGGGAGCTACGAGCAGTACTTC. As protein: CAISDQGTSGSYEQYF.

The chain employs TRBV7-9 and TRBJ1-2; D is unclear. The CDR3 is made up of 16 amino acids. With 5 bases removed from V and 4 bases from J, the gap between germline ends came to 20 bases. The germline gives CDR1 SEHNR, CDR2 FQNEAQ (reference sequence). CDR3 loop: CASSLLGDRFGYGYTF. CDR3 DNA sequence: TGTGCCAGCAGCCTCTTGGGAGACCGGTTTGGCTATGGCTACACCTTC. Using reference TRBV7-9 and TRBJ1-2 for the parts outside the CDR3, the full variable domain is DTGVSQNPRHKITKRGQNVTFRCDPISEHNRLYWYRQTLGQGPEFLTYFQNEAQLEKSRLLSDRFSAERPKGSFSTLEIQRTEQGDSAMYLCASSLLGDRFGYGYTFGSGTRLTVV.

This clonotype appeared a few times. The genes are TRBV12-5 and TRBJ2-3, with a weak D call TRBD2 (5 bases). V lost 3 bases and J lost 3, with 13 bases in between. Germline CDR1 reads LGHNT; CDR2 reads FRNRAP. This CDR3 contains 15 residues. CDR3 sequence reads: CASGLLEGQTDTQYF. The CDR3 nucleotides are TGTGCTAGTGGTTTACTAGAGGGCCAAACAGATACGCAGTATTTT.

CDR3 DNA sequence: TGCGCCAGCAGCCCGGGAGAGCAACCCGAAAAACTGTTTTTT. Amino acid sequence: CASSPGEQPEKLFF. V gene TRBV5-1 combines with J gene TRBJ1-4; no clear D gene. The length of the CDR3 is 14 residues. The V end lost 4 bases, the J end lost 8 bases, and 15 bases lay between the germline ends. Germline V gene data show CDR1 as SGHRS and CDR2 as YFSETQ.

The CDR3 sequence is CASGFVPGPMGDEKLFF. CDR3 DNA sequence: TGTGCTAGTGGTTTTGTCCCGGGCCCAATGGGGGATGAAAAACTGTTTTTT. This rearrangement joins TRBV12-5 to TRBJ1-4, with D perhaps matching TRBD1 (5 bases). The CDR3 totals 17 residues. V shed 3 bases and J shed 6 bases, with 20 bases lying between them. CDR1 and CDR2 from the germline V gene are LGHNT and FRNRAP.

This chain links TRBV4-3 with TRBJ1-4, with D tentatively TRBD1 (5 bases). Germline V gene data show CDR1 as LGHNA and CDR2 as YSLEER. The CDR3 contains 15 residues. Trimming removed 2 bases from V and 2 bases from J, with 9 bases in between. The CDR3 loop reads CASSQLGATNEKLFF. As DNA, the CDR3 is TGCGCCAGCAGCCAACTAGGGGCCACTAATGAAAAACTGTTTTTT.

The chain links TRBV6-5 to TRBJ1-2; 7 bases map to TRBD1. The germline CDR1 and CDR2 sequences are MNHEY and SVGAGI. The CDR3 is 15 amino acids. V lost 8 bases and J lost 8; bases outside the gene matches: 17. Written as DNA, the CDR3 is TGTGCCAGCTTTAGAGGGGGCCCCCCCCCGGCGGGCTACACCTTC. Protein: CASFRGGPPPAGYTF.

This sequence joins TRBV9 and TRBJ2-3; D gene unclear. This CDR3 region has 14 residues. The V end was cut by 0 bases, the J end by 2 bases, with 7 bases between. Germline CDR1 SGDLS, CDR2 YYNGEE. The CDR3 coding sequence is TGTGCCAGCAGCGTAGGGGCCCACACAGATACGCAGTATTTT. Its protein product is CASSVGAHTDTQYF.

This clonotype was found a few times. This chain joins TRBV19 and TRBJ2-7, with a possible D match to TRBD1 (6 bases). The ends were cut back, 10 bases at V and 3 bases at J, with 10 bases in the middle. CDR1 LNHDA and CDR2 SQIVND come from the germline V gene (reference sequence). This CDR3 region has 11 residues. The CDR3, as DNA: TGTGCCACCGTAGGGGGCTACGAGCAGTACTTC. As protein: CATVGGYEQYF. Combining the CDR3 with reference TRBV19 and TRBJ2-7 gives the whole variable domain DGGITQSPKYLFRKEGQNVTLSCEQNLNHDAMYWYRQDPGQGLRLIYYSQIVNDFQKGDIAEGYSVSREKKESFPLTVTSAQKNPTAFYLCATVGGYEQYFGPGTRLTVT.

CDR3 sequence: CSARDVGSQPQHF. As DNA, the CDR3 is TGCAGTGCTAGAGATGTTGGGAGTCAGCCCCAGCATTTT. The chain is built from TRBV20-1 and TRBJ1-5; D gene unclear. The V gene's germline CDR1 is DFQATT and CDR2 SNEGSKA (reference sequence). This CDR3 is built from 13 residues. Trimming took 0 bases from V and 6 from J, leaving 9 bases between them.

The J gene is TRBJ1-5, the V gene TRBV19; D is possibly TRBD1 (5 bases). The CDR3 is 15 residues long. V was pared by 0 bases and J by 4 bases, with 10 bases between. Germline values: CDR1 LNHDA, CDR2 SQIVND (reference sequence). CDR3 protein: CASSIEETANQPQHF. CDR3 in DNA: TGTGCCAGTAGTATAGAGGAGACAGCTAATCAGCCCCAGCATTTT.

This clonotype was counted only a few times. The V gene is TRBV7-6, the J gene TRBJ2-3, with D perhaps TRBD1 or TRBD2 (5 bases each). CDR3 length equals 16 residues. Germline CDR1 reads SGHVS; CDR2 reads FNYEAQ. V was clipped by 1 base and J by 6 bases, with 17 bases between them. This CDR3 reads CASSLERDPTYDTQYF. The CDR3 DNA reads as TGTGCCAGCAGCTTAGAAAGGGACCCCACGTACGATACGCAGTATTTT.

This chain connects TRBV5-1 to TRBJ2-1, with D tentatively TRBD2 (6 bases). Germline V lookup: CDR1 SGHRS, CDR2 YFSETQ. CDR3 length: 16 amino acids. The ends were cut back, 0 bases at V and 1 base at J, with 11 bases in the middle. CDR3 sequence: CASSLVSGASYNEQFF. CDR3 DNA sequence: TGCGCCAGCAGCTTGGTATCGGGAGCATCCTACAATGAGCAGTTCTTC.

This clonotype has at least ten counts. The rearrangement links TRBV7-9 to TRBJ2-7; D remains unclear. Germline V gene data show CDR1 as SEHNR and CDR2 as FQNEAQ (reference sequence). The CDR3 runs 13 residues. The V end lost 5 bases, the J end lost 5 bases, and 13 bases lay between the germline ends. In DNA form, the CDR3 reads TGTGCCAGCAGCCCCCGTTTTGAGGACGAGCAGTACTTC. Protein product: CASSPRFEDEQYF.

The rearrangement joins TRBV10-3 to TRBJ2-7; tentatively, D is TRBD2 (6 bases). The V gene lost 6 bases and the J gene lost 3 bases, with 12 bases spanning the gap. The CDR3 is 13 amino acids. The germline gives CDR1 ENHRY, CDR2 SYGVKD. CDR3 protein: CAIRGAGNYEQYF. The DNA of the CDR3 is TGTGCCATCAGGGGCGCGGGGAACTACGAGCAGTACTTC.

The chain links TRBV10-3 to TRBJ1-1; D call uncertain. V lost 4 bases and J 6 bases, leaving 12 bases between the germline ends. This CDR3 spans 13 amino acids. CDR1 is ENHRY, CDR2 SYGVKD, per germline. The CDR3 reads CAISGTASPEAFF. The CDR3 DNA is TGTGCCATCAGTGGCACCGCTTCCCCTGAAGCTTTCTTT.

The chain combines TRBV19 with TRBJ2-3; 8 bases align to TRBD2. There are 14 residues in the CDR3. With 5 bases clipped from V and 6 bases from J, the junction kept 7 bases outside the gene matches. Germline V CDR1 and CDR2: LNHDA, SQIVND (reference sequence). The CDR3 region has the DNA TGTGCCAGTAGTTTACTAGCGGAAAGTGATACGCAGTATTTT. Encoded protein: CASSLLAESDTQYF.

This clonotype has just a few counts. The gene calls are TRBV23-1 and TRBJ1-2, with D unclear. TRBV23-1 is labeled an ORF, and its function is uncertain. CDR3 size: 15 residues. V gave up 0 bases and J gave up 2 bases, with 10 bases separating them. The CDR3: CASSQSRLRNYGYTF. The CDR3 bases are TGCGCCAGCAGTCAATCCCGGCTCCGAAACTATGGCTACACCTTC.

This sequence joins TRBV11-2 and TRBJ2-1, with 9 bases fitting TRBD2. The CDR3 spans 16 residues. V lost 2 bases to trimming and J lost 7 bases; unmatched junction nucleotides: 9. Germline V gene sequence: CDR1 SGHAT, CDR2 FQNNGV. The DNA for the CDR3 is TGTGCCAGCAGCTTATTTAGCGGGAGTCGTTGGAATGAGCAGTTCTTC. This gives the protein CASSLFSGSRWNEQFF.

The chain has TRBV7-9 and TRBJ1-1, with D possibly TRBD1 on 5 matching bases. Trimming removed 1 base from V and 2 bases from J, with 11 bases in between. This CDR3 region has 15 residues. Germline V lookup: CDR1 SEHNR, CDR2 FQNEAQ (reference sequence). CDR3 residues: CASSLVAGENTEAFF. The DNA for the CDR3 is TGTGCCAGCAGCTTAGTAGCGGGGGAAAACACTGAAGCTTTCTTT.

For the CDR3, the DNA is TGTGCCAGCAGCTTGGAACAGGGGGCAAAAGAGCAGTACTTC. This codes for CASSLEQGAKEQYF. This chain joins TRBV7-9 and TRBJ2-7, with 9 bases identical to TRBD1. After removal of 3 bases from V and 7 bases from J, the junction contained 7 bases not matched to a gene. Germline CDR1 and CDR2: SEHNR and FQNEAQ (reference sequence). The CDR3 runs to 14 residues.

A few counts support this clonotype. The chain uses TRBV7-9 and TRBJ2-7, with a weak D call TRBD2 (5 bases). The V gene's germline CDR1 is SEHNR and CDR2 FQNEAQ (reference sequence). The V and J ends lost 5 bases and 9 bases respectively, with 14 bases between them. This CDR3 contains 12 residues. The CDR3: CASSPSGNRQYF. The CDR3 coding sequence is TGTGCCAGCAGCCCGTCCGGGAATCGGCAGTACTTC.

The chain combines TRBV12-3 or TRBV12-4 with TRBJ1-5; TRBD1 is a possible D gene (5 bases). This CDR3 region has 14 residues. Trimming cost V 5 bases and J 3 bases, with 11 bases left between them. CDR3 residues: CASSPGRHNQPQHF. The DNA of the CDR3 is TGTGCCAGCAGTCCGGGACGGCACAATCAGCCCCAGCATTTT.

Remarks on this clonotype: This may be a read error, as it is one base from a much larger clone. V is TRBV7-2 and J is TRBJ2-3, with D possibly TRBD2 on 5 matching bases. Germline V gene sequence: CDR1 SGHTA, CDR2 FQGNSA. The CDR3 runs 16 residues. The CDR3 protein is CVSSLGIGRGTDTQYF. The CDR3, as DNA: TGTGTCAGCAGCTTAGGGATTGGGCGGGGCACAGATACGCAGTATTTT.

The chain employs TRBV7-8 and TRBJ1-2; TRBD1 matches at 8 bases. The CDR3 runs to 15 residues. In germline, CDR1 is SGHVS, CDR2 FQNEAQ. V trimming: 5 bases; J trimming: 2 bases; junction bases outside the gene matches: 7. The CDR3 DNA sequence: TGTGCCAGCAGCAGCCGGACAGGGAGAAACTATGGCTACACCTTC. Translation gives CASSSRTGRNYGYTF.

The chain combines TRBV5-6 with TRBJ1-6; weak D call: TRBD1 (6 bases). V lost 4 bases, J lost 5 bases, and 13 bases lay in between. The CDR3 length is 15 residues. Germline lookup yields CDR1 SGHDT and CDR2 YYEEEE. The CDR3 nucleotides are TGTGCCAGCAGCGGAGGACAGAATAATAATTCACCCCTCCACTTT. Encoded protein: CASSGGQNNNSPLHF. Full variable domain (remainder filled in from reference TRBV5-6 and TRBJ1-6): DAGVTQSPTHLIKTRGQQVTLRCSPKSGHDTVSWYQQALGQGPQFIFQYYEEEERQRGNFPDRFSGHQFPNYSSELNVNALLLGDSALYLCASSGGQNNNSPLHFGNGTRLTVT.